These 28 T cell receptor beta chains were sequenced from one sample in a study of liver allograft versus peripheral blood T cells. Turning to the study itself: The authors compared T cell receptor repertoires in transplanted livers with recipients' peripheral blood repertoires.

TCRdb reprocessed the reads via MiXCR and lists one record per CDR3 protein. The data contain approximately 9,400 distinct CDR3 sequences, approximately 18% of them singletons. The receptors derive from a human patient who had a liver transplant. Some of these T cells may belong to the graft donor.

This clonotype is judged medium-sized. This rearrangement joins TRBV6-1 to TRBJ1-2, with 7 positions matching TRBD1. CDR3 length: 16 residues. Losses at the gene ends were 2 bases for V and 1 base for J; bases not matched to a gene: 7. In germline, CDR1 is MNHNS, CDR2 SASEGT. CDR3 region: CASSESTWDSNYGYTF. CDR3 bases: TGTGCCAGCAGTGAAAGTACGTGGGACAGTAACTATGGCTACACCTTC.

This clonotype was observed at least ten times. The gene calls are TRBV9 and TRBJ1-2; TRBD1 agrees at 8 bases. The germline CDR1 and CDR2 sequences are SGDLS and YYNGEE. The CDR3 is 13 residues long. V lost 6 bases to trimming and J lost 3 bases; unmatched junction nucleotides: 4. The CDR3 DNA follows: TGTGCCAGCACCGAACAGGGGGACTATGGCTACACCTTC. Protein sequence: CASTEQGDYGYTF.

This clonotype occurred many times. The chain couples TRBV5-4 to TRBJ2-1; D uncertain. The CDR3 runs 11 residues. In germline, CDR1 is SGHNT, CDR2 YYREEE (reference sequence). V was cut by 2 bases and J by 6 bases, with 3 bases left in between. The CDR3 region has the DNA TGTGCCAGCAGCTTAGGCAATGAGCAGTTCTTC. It codes for CASSLGNEQFF.

This clonotype was found a few times. The chain recombines TRBV19 with TRBJ1-5; 7 bases match TRBD1. Germline CDR1 is LNHDA and CDR2 is SQIVND (reference sequence). V was clipped by 7 bases and J by 3 bases; unmatched bases: 6. The CDR3 has 14 amino acids. CDR3 in DNA: TGTGCCAGTACCCCGGGGACAGACAATCAGCCCCAGCATTTT. This translates into CASTPGTDNQPQHF.

A few counts support this clonotype. The chain couples TRBV6-5 to TRBJ1-2, with 8 nucleotides matching TRBD1. Trimming removed 2 bases from V and 8 bases from J; junction bases left unmatched: 4. The CDR3 is 13 amino acids. The germline gives CDR1 MNHEY, CDR2 SVGAGI. This CDR3 is CASSYGQGGGYTF. The CDR3 region has the DNA TGTGCCAGCAGTTACGGACAGGGTGGCGGCTACACCTTC.

This clonotype was seen repeatedly, ten times or more. The V and J genes are TRBV7-9 and TRBJ1-2; 7 bases match TRBD1. CDR3 length: 14 amino acids. V lost 3 bases, J lost 6 bases, and 7 bases stayed unmatched. Germline CDR1 SEHNR, CDR2 FQNEAQ (reference sequence). The CDR3 loop reads CASSFRTGVDGYTF. CDR3 sequence (DNA): TGTGCCAGCAGCTTTCGGACAGGTGTCGATGGCTACACCTTC.

This clonotype was seen only a few times. The chain links TRBV29-1 to TRBJ1-2; D is undetermined. The germline V gene encodes CDR1 SQVTM and CDR2 ANQGSEA. This CDR3 is built from 13 residues. V was shortened by 1 base and J by 8 bases, with 14 bases between the two germline ends. CDR3 loop: CSVEVSGPLGYTF. The CDR3 nucleotides read TGCAGCGTTGAAGTCTCCGGGCCCCTAGGCTACACCTTC.

This clonotype is classed as medium-sized. V gene TRBV19 combines with J gene TRBJ1-1; TRBD1 matches 8 bases. V trimming: 9 bases; J trimming: 1 base; junction bases outside the gene matches: 4. The germline gives CDR1 LNHDA, CDR2 SQIVND (reference sequence). CDR3 length: 13 residues. CDR3 DNA: TGTGCCAGCCAGGGGGCTACGAACACTGAAGCTTTCTTT. Translating it yields CASQGATNTEAFF.

This clonotype occurred a few times. J is TRBJ1-1 and V is TRBV30; TRBD1 matches at 7 bases. Germline lookup yields CDR1 GTSNPN and CDR2 SVGIG (reference sequence). The trim removed 2 bases at V and 4 bases at J, leaving 4 bases unmatched. CDR3 length equals 13 residues. The CDR3 nucleotides read TGTGCCTGGAGTCGGGACAGACCCACTGAAGCTTTCTTT. Translating it yields CAWSRDRPTEAFF.

V gene TRBV6-1 combines with J gene TRBJ1-1; D perhaps matches TRBD1 (6 bases). V lost 6 bases to trimming and J lost 3 bases, with 14 bases between them. The CDR3 has 14 amino acids. Germline V gene data show CDR1 as MNHNS and CDR2 as SASEGT. CDR3 coding DNA: TGTGCCAGCAGGGGGGGGGGGCGAGACACTGAAGCTTTCTTT. This encodes CASRGGGRDTEAFF.

This clonotype has only a few counts. The rearrangement uses TRBV7-9 and TRBJ2-3; D unresolved. Germline V gene lookup returns CDR1 SEHNR and CDR2 FQNEAQ (reference sequence). Deletions cut 6 bases from V and 1 base from J, with 5 bases between. The CDR3 totals 12 residues. The CDR3 sequence is CASRIGTDTQYF. For the CDR3, the DNA is TGTGCCAGCAGGATCGGCACAGATACGCAGTATTTT.

The V and J genes are TRBV27 and TRBJ1-5; D gene uncertain. Germline V gene lookup returns CDR1 MNHEY and CDR2 SMNVEV (reference sequence). The V end lost 6 bases, the J end lost 3 bases, and 0 bases lay between the germline ends. The CDR3 consists of 10 residues. The CDR3 DNA reads as TGTGCCAGCAGCAATCAGCCCCAGCATTTT. This sequence encodes CASSNQPQHF.

This chain links TRBV29-1 with TRBJ1-2; D might be TRBD1 (5 bases). The CDR3 runs 14 residues. The germline V and J ends were trimmed by 0 bases and 8 bases, with 16 bases remaining between them. Per germline, CDR1 SQVTM and CDR2 ANQGSEA. The CDR3 sequence is CSVEDLDSAGGYTF. The CDR3 nucleotides read TGCAGCGTTGAAGATCTGGACTCAGCAGGGGGCTACACCTTC.

In its sample, this clonotype was seen a few times. CDR3 in DNA: TGTGCCAGCAGCTTATGGGGCAATGAGCAGTTCTTC. Translating gives CASSLWGNEQFF. The chain couples TRBV11-2 to TRBJ2-1; D is undetermined. This CDR3 contains 12 residues. From germline, CDR1 is SGHAT and CDR2 FQNNGV. The ends were cut back, 2 bases at V and 6 bases at J, with 5 bases in the middle. The variable domain in full, completed from reference TRBV11-2 and TRBJ2-1, reads EAGVAQSPRYKIIEKRQSVAFWCNPISGHATLYWYQQILGQGPKLLIQFQNNGVVDDSQLPKDRFSAERLKGVDSTLKIQPAKLEDSAVYLCASSLWGNEQFFGPGTRLTVL.

A word on this clonotype: The junction departs from the called germline gene at one end, perhaps through a read error. The chain is built from TRBV19 and TRBJ1-1; 9 nucleotides match TRBD1. Germline V gene data show CDR1 as LNHDA and CDR2 as SQIVND (reference sequence). The CDR3 totals 14 residues. This CDR3 is CACSHRGQDTEAFF. CDR3 DNA sequence: TGTGCCTGTAGTCACAGGGGGCAGGATACTGAAGCTTTCTTT.

The rearrangement joins TRBV7-9 to TRBJ1-2; D is undetermined. V was pared by 3 bases and J by 9 bases, with 14 bases between. Germline V gives CDR1 SEHNR, CDR2 FQNEAQ (reference sequence). This CDR3 spans 13 amino acids. The CDR3 bases are TGTGCCAGCAGCTTGTCCGCAGTAGTCCGCTACACCTTC. Protein sequence: CASSLSAVVRYTF.

By share, this clonotype counts as medium-sized (0.01 to 0.1%). This rearrangement joins TRBV6-6 to TRBJ1-1; no clear D. Germline V gene data show CDR1 as MNHNY and CDR2 as SVGAGI (reference sequence). This CDR3 contains 13 residues. The V end was cut by 2 bases, the J end by 6 bases, with 10 bases between. Here the CDR3 reads CASSYLVGAEAFF. DNA of the CDR3: TGTGCCAGCAGTTACCTTGTGGGCGCTGAAGCTTTCTTT.

The chain joins TRBV27 to TRBJ2-2, with TRBD2 matching 10 bases. Germline CDR1 MNHEY, CDR2 SMNVEV (reference sequence). There are 17 residues in the CDR3. V lost 3 bases and J lost 5; bases outside the gene matches: 9. The CDR3 DNA follows: TGTGCCAGCAGTTTTCGTAGACTAGCGGGTGGTACCGGGGAGCTGTTTTTT. It specifies CASSFRRLAGGTGELFF.

The V and J genes are TRBV27 and TRBJ1-5; no clear D gene. V was trimmed by 2 bases and J by 0 bases, leaving 8 bases between them. There are 15 residues in the CDR3. Germline assignment: CDR1 MNHEY and CDR2 SMNVEV (reference sequence). The chain's CDR3 is CASSLGSYSNQPQHF. CDR3 sequence (DNA): TGTGCCAGCAGTTTAGGCAGTTATAGCAATCAGCCCCAGCATTTT.

This clonotype was seen more than once but under ten times. This chain joins TRBV7-9 and TRBJ1-2, with TRBD1 identical over 8 bases. After removal of 0 bases from V and 2 bases from J, the junction contained 5 bases not matched to a gene. Looked up from germline, CDR1 is SEHNR and CDR2 is FQNEAQ (reference sequence). The CDR3 runs to 16 residues. The CDR3 is CASSLAAGQGNYGYTF. The CDR3 region has the DNA TGTGCCAGCAGCTTAGCCGCAGGACAGGGAAACTATGGCTACACCTTC.

This clonotype is medium-sized in the sample. The chain carries TRBV6-2 or TRBV6-3 and TRBJ1-1, with TRBD1 matching 9 bases. The CDR3 loop spans 16 amino acids. Trimming took 0 bases from V and 10 from J; bases not matched to a gene: 12. Per the germline V gene, CDR1 is MNHEY and CDR2 is SVGEGT. The CDR3 loop is CASSYSTRQGDKGAFF. DNA of the CDR3: TGTGCCAGCAGTTACTCGACACGACAGGGGGATAAGGGAGCTTTCTTT.

The chain couples TRBV7-9 to TRBJ1-2, with 8 bases fitting TRBD1. The CDR3 loop spans 16 amino acids. V dropped 5 bases and J dropped 1; count of bases not matched to a gene: 9. Per the germline V gene, CDR1 is SEHNR and CDR2 is FQNEAQ (reference sequence). For the CDR3, the DNA is TGTGCCAGCAGCCTGGACAGGGTAGGGGGTAACTATGGCTACACCTTC. Its translation: CASSLDRVGGNYGYTF.

This clonotype has a count of ten or more. The chain has TRBV12-5 and TRBJ2-7; D is perhaps TRBD1 (5 bases). The V gene's germline CDR1 is LGHNT and CDR2 FRNRAP. CDR3 length: 14 residues. V lost 5 bases, J lost 3 bases, and 14 bases lay in between. CDR3 sequence (DNA): TGTGCTAGTGGTCCCTCCAGGGAAGGCTACGAGCAGTACTTC. Its protein product is CASGPSREGYEQYF.

By share of the sample, this clonotype is medium-sized. V and J are TRBV14 and TRBJ1-1; D is undetermined. The CDR3 totals 12 residues. Per germline, CDR1 SGHDN and CDR2 FVKESK. Deletions cut 3 bases from V and 7 bases from J, with 9 bases between. CDR3 nucleotide sequence: TGTGCCAGCAGCCATATGGGTGTTGAAGCTTTCTTT. It encodes CASSHMGVEAFF.

This clonotype came up a few times. The J gene is TRBJ2-7, the V gene TRBV7-9, with TRBD1 matching 8 bases. Germline-derived CDR1 and CDR2 are SEHNR and FQNEAQ (reference sequence). The V segment lost 4 bases and the J segment 4 bases; nucleotides outside the gene matches: 9. The CDR3 covers 15 residues. The CDR3 DNA is TGTGCCAGCAGCTCCCGGACAGGGAGGAAGTACGAGCAGTACTTC. Amino acid sequence: CASSSRTGRKYEQYF.

V gene TRBV4-1 combines with J gene TRBJ1-1; D call uncertain. Trimming stripped 6 bases from V and 8 bases from J, with 19 bases between. The germline V gene encodes CDR1 MGHRA and CDR2 YSYEKL. The CDR3 covers 14 residues. The chain's CDR3 is CASSPRPFSLEAFF. CDR3 bases: TGCGCCAGCAGTCCTCGCCCTTTCTCACTCGAAGCTTTCTTT.

This clonotype came up once. The chain is built from TRBV27 and TRBJ2-2; 14 bases agree with TRBD2. This CDR3 spans 18 amino acids. In germline, CDR1 is MNHEY, CDR2 SMNVEV (reference sequence). Unmatched junction bases numbered 5, after V lost 2 bases and J lost 3 bases. For the CDR3, the DNA is TGTGCCAGCAGTTTACGGACTAGCGGGGGGCTCGACACCGGGGAGCTGTTTTTT. Protein: CASSLRTSGGLDTGELFF.

This clonotype was observed at least ten times. The CDR3 here is CASSLTKPENEQFF. CDR3 sequence (DNA): TGTGCCAGCAGCCTGACTAAACCTGAAAATGAGCAGTTCTTC. The chain carries TRBV13 and TRBJ2-1, with D tentatively TRBD2 (5 bases). This CDR3 is 14 amino acids long. The germline gives CDR1 PRHDT, CDR2 FYEKMQ (reference sequence). The V end was cut by 5 bases, the J end by 7 bases, with 15 bases between. Filled out from reference TRBV13 and TRBJ2-1, the complete variable domain reads AAGVIQSPRHLIKEKRETATLKCYPIPRHDTVYWYQQGPGQDPQFLISFYEKMQSDKGSIPDRFSAQQFSDYHSELNMSSLELGDSALYFCASSLTKPENEQFFGPGTRLTVL.